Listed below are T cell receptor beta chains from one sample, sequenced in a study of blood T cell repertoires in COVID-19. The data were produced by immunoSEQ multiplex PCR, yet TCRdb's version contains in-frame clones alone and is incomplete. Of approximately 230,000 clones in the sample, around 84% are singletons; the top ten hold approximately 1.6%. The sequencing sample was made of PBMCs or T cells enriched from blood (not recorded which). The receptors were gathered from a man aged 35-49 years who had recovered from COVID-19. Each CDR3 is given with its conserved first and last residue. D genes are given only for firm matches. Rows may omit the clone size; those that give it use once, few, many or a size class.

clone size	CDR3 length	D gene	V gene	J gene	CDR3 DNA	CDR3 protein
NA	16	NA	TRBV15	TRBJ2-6	TGTGCCACCGTTAGGGGCGGAGACTCTGGGGCCAACGTCCTGACTTTC	CATVRGGDSGANVLTF
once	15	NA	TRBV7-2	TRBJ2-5	TGTGCCAGCAGCTTAGGAGGGGGGGGCGGGGAGACCCAGTACTTC	CASSLGGGGGETQYF
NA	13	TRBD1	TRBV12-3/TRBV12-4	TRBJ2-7	TGTGCCAGCACCCGGGACAGGAATTACGAGCAGTACTTC	CASTRDRNYEQYF
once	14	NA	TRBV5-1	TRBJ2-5	TGCGCCAGCAGCTTATCGAGTAGCCGAGAGACCCAGTACTTC	CASSLSSSRETQYF
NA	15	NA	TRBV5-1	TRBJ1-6	TGCGCCAGCAGCCTACGACAGGACCCTAGGGGACCCCTCCACTTT	CASSLRQDPRGPLHF
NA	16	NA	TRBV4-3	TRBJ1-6	TGCGCCAGCAGCCAAGATCGCAGGGGAACGAATTCACCCCTCCACTTT	CASSQDRRGTNSPLHF
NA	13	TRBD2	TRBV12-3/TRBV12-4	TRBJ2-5	TGTGCCAGTTCCCGGGACTACTCGGAGACCCAGTACTTC	CASSRDYSETQYF
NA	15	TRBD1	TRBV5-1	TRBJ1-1	TGCGCCAGCAGTTATTGGACAGGGGGCGAGACTGAAGCTTTCTTT	CASSYWTGGETEAFF
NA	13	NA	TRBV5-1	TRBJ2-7	TGCGCCAGCAGCTCATCTAGCGTTCACGAGCAGTACTTC	CASSSSSVHEQYF
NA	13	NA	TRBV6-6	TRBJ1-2	TGTGCCAGCAGTTATGTTCCCGGGAACGGCTACACCTTC	CASSYVPGNGYTF
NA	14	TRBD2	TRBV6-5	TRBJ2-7	TGTGCCAGCAGTACACTAGCGGGAGGCGGCGAGCAGTACTTC	CASSTLAGGGEQYF
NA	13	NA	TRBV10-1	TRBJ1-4	TGCGCCAGCAAACTTACAACTAATGAAAAACTGTTTTTT	CASKLTTNEKLFF
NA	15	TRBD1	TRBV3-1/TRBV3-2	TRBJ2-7	TGTGCCAGCAGCCAAGGCGCAGGGGGATTTCACGAGCAGTACTTC	CASSQGAGGFHEQYF
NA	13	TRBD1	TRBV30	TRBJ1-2	TGTGCCTGGAGGGGACAGGGGGTGGGAGGCTACACCTTC	CAWRGQGVGGYTF
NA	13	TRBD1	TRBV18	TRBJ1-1	TGTGCCAGCTCCAGACAGGGGGATAATGAAGCTTTCTTT	CASSRQGDNEAFF
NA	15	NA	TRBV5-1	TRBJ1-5	TGCGCCAGCAGCCCAGGGGACATTGCCAATCAGCCCCAGCATTTT	CASSPGDIANQPQHF
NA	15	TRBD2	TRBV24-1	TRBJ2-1	TGTGCCACCAGTGACGACAACGGGGGGGTAAATGAGCAGTTCTTC	CATSDDNGGVNEQFF
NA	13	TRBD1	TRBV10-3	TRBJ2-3	TGTGCCGTAAAGACAGGGGGGACAGATACGCAGTATTTT	CAVKTGGTDTQYF
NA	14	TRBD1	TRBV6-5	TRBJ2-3	TGTGCCAGCTGGGAACAGGGGGCGACAGATACGCAGTATTTT	CASWEQGATDTQYF
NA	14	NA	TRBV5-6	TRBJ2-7	TGTGCCAGCAGCTTGAACAGGGCGTCCTACGAGCAGTACTTC	CASSLNRASYEQYF
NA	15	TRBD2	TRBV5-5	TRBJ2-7	TGTGCCAGCAGCTGGTCCCCGGCGGGGGGCTACGAGCAGTACTTC	CASSWSPAGGYEQYF
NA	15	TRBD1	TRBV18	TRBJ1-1	TGTGCCAGCTCACCAGGACAGGGGGCGTACACTGAAGCTTTCTTT	CASSPGQGAYTEAFF
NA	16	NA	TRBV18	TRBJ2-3	TGTGCCAGCTCACCAAGGGGCAGGGTAGGCACAGATACGCAGTATTTT	CASSPRGRVGTDTQYF
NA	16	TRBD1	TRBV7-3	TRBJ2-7	TGTGCCAGCAGCTCTAACCCCGGGACAGGGGCATACGAGCAGTACTTC	CASSSNPGTGAYEQYF
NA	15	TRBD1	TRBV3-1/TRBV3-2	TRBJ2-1	TGTGCCAGCAGCCCCCCCGGGACAGTATACAATGAGCAGTTCTTC	CASSPPGTVYNEQFF
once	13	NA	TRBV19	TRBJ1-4	TGTGCCAGTGCGGGAAAGAAGGGTGAAAAACTGTTTTTT	CASAGKKGEKLFF
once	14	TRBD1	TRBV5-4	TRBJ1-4	TGTGCCAGCAGTCCGGGACAGGGTAATGAAAAACTGTTTTTT	CASSPGQGNEKLFF
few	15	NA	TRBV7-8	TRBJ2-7	TGTGCCAGCAGCTTCTTCGGGGGACCTGCCTACGAGCAGTACTTC	CASSFFGGPAYEQYF
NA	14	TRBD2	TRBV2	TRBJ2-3	TGTGCCACTGGACTAGGGCAGGGCACAGATACGCAGTATTTT	CATGLGQGTDTQYF
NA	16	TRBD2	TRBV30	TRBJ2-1	TGTGCCTGGAGTGCAGGACTAGCGGGAGTAAAAAATGAGCAGTTCTTC	CAWSAGLAGVKNEQFF
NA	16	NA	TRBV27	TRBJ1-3	TGTGCCAGCAGCGACGGGGTCGGTGGGGCTGGAAACACCATATATTTT	CASSDGVGGAGNTIYF
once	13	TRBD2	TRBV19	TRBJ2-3	TGTGCCAGTAGTGGGACTAGTTCGTATACGCAGTATTTT	CASSGTSSYTQYF
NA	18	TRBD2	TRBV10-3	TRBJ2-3	TGTGCCATCACTTGGACTAGCGGGGGGGCCGAGGGCACAGATACGCAGTATTTT	CAITWTSGGAEGTDTQYF
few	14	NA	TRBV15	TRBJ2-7	TGTGCCACCAGCAGGGAGGGTGTCTCCTACGAGCAGTACTTC	CATSREGVSYEQYF
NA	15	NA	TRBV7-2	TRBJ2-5	TGTGCCAGCAGCCCCGAGACTAGGTGGGGAGAGACCCAGTACTTC	CASSPETRWGETQYF
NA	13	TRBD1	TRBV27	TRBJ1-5	TGTGCCAGCAGACAGGGGGCGAATCAGCCCCAGCATTTT	CASRQGANQPQHF
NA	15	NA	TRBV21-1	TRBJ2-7	TGTGCCAGCAGCTCCAGCACGGCCAGCGGCTACGAGCAGTACTTC	CASSSSTASGYEQYF
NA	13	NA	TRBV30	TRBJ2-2	TGTGCCTGGAGGCAAGGAGGTACCGGGGAGCTGTTTTTT	CAWRQGGTGELFF
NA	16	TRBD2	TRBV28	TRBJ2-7	TGTGCCAGCAGCGCCCCCGGAAGCGGGAGGGGCTACGAGCAGTACTTC	CASSAPGSGRGYEQYF
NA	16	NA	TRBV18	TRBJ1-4	TGTGCCAGCTCACCAGGGGGGTACGCAACTAATGAAAAACTGTTTTTT	CASSPGGYATNEKLFF
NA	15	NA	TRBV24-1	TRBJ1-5	TGTGCCACCAGTGATCTAGGACAGTGTGGTGGGCCCCAGCATTTT	CATSDLGQCGGPQHF
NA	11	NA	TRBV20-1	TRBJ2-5	TGCAGTGCTATCGGTGGAGAGACCCAGTACTTC	CSAIGGETQYF
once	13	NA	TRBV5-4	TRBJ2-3	TGTGCCAGCAGCTTGGACACCACAGATACGCAGTATTTT	CASSLDTTDTQYF
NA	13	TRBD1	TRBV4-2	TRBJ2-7	TGTGCCAGCAGCCAACTGGACAGGTACGAGCAGTACTTC	CASSQLDRYEQYF